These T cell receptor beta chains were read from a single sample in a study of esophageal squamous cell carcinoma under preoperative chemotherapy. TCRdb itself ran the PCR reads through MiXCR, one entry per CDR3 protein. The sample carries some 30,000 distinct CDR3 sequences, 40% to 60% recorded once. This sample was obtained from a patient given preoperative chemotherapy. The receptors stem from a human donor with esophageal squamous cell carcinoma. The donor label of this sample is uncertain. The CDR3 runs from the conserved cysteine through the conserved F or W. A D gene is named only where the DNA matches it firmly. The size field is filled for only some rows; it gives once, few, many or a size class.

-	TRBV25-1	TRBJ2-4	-	CASSAAVGRDQDIQYF	TGTGCCAGCTCGGCGGCCGTGGGACGAGACCAAGACATCCAGTACTTC
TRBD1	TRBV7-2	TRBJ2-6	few	CASSLGDSGRPGANVLTF	TGTGCCAGCAGCTTAGGGGACAGTGGACGCCCTGGGGCCAACGTCCTGACTTTC
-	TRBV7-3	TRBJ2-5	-	CASSFIPGGRDKKTQYF	TGTGCCAGCAGCTTCATACCGGGGGGCCGGGACAAAAAGACCCAGTACTTC
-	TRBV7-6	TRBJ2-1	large	CASSLPGGEQFF	TGTGCCAGCAGCCTCCCCGGGGGAGAGCAGTTCTTC
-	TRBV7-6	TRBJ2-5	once	CGRSSTPRARGGATRHF	TGTGGCAGGAGCTCCACGCCCCGGGCTAGGGGGGGAGCGACCCGGCACTTC
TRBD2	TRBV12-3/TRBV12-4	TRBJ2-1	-	CASSPTSPLVDEQFF	TGTGCCAGCAGTCCGACTAGCCCACTGGTCGATGAGCAGTTCTTC
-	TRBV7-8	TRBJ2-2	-	CASSLDGNTGTQFF	TGTGCCAGCAGCCTTGACGGCAACACAGGGACGCAGTTTTTT
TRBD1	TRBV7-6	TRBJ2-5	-	CASSQTGSQYF	TGTGCCAGCAGCCAGACAGGGAGCCAGTACTTC
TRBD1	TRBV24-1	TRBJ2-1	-	CATSDSGQGVRDEQFF	TGTGCCACCAGTGACAGTGGACAGGGGGTAAGGGATGAGCAGTTCTTC
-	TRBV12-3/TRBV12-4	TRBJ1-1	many	CASSLGQNTEAFF	TGTGCCAGCAGTTTAGGACAGAACACTGAAGCTTTCTTT
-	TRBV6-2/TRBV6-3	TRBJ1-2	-	CASSWDDYGYTF	TGTGCCAGCAGTTGGGACGACTATGGCTACACCTTC
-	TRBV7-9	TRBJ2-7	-	CACRFPRRWAKNTQYF	TGTGCCTGCCGCTTCCCGCGGCGGTGGGCCAAAAATACGCAGTACTTC
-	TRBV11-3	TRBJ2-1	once	CASSQGDSGANVLYF	TGTGCCAGCAGCCAAGGAGACTCTGGGGCCAACGTGCTGTACTTC
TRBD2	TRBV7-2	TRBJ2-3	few	CASSSRSRGLAGGRTDTQYF	TGTGCCAGCAGCTCGAGATCAAGGGGACTAGCGGGGGGGCGCACAGATACGCAGTATTTT
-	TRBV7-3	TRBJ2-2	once	CASSLLAGSNTGELFF	TGTGCCAGCAGCTTATTGGCAGGGTCGAACACCGGGGAGCTGTTTTTT
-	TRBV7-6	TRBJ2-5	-	CASRGLGGRDQETQYF	TGTGCCAGCAGGGGCCTCGGGGGGCGTGACCAAGAGACCCAGTATTTC
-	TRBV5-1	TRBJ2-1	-	CASSIDVSYNKQFF	TGCGCCAGCAGCATCGACGTGAGCTACAATAAGCAGTTCTTT
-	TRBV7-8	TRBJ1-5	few	CASSLGGTNQPQHF	TGTGCCAGCAGCTTAGGGGGCACTAATCAGCCCCAGCATTTT
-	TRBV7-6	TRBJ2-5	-	CASSLGMAGQDTQYF	TGTGCCAGCAGCTTGGGTATGGCCGGCCAAGACACCCAGTACTTC
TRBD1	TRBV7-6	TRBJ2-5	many	CASSLGSDRGGETQYF	TGTGCCAGCAGCTTAGGTTCGGACAGGGGCGGGGAGACCCAGTACTTC
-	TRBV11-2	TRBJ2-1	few	CASSVGSSYNEQFF	TGTGCCAGCTCTGTTGGTAGCTCCTACAATGAGCAGTTCTTC
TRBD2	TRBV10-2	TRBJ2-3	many	CASRNLAGGADTQYF	TGCGCCAGCAGGAACTTAGCGGGAGGGGCAGATACGCAGTATTTT
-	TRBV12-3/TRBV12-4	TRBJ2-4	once	CRSRGRGGTDTQYF	TGTCGCAGCAGGGGGCGGGGGGGCACAGATACGCAGTACTTC
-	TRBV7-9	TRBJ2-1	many	CASLSSFYNEQFF	TGTGCCAGTTTGTCCTCCTTCTACAATGAGCAGTTCTTC
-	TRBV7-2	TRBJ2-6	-	CASSPRGNSGANVLTF	TGTGCCAGCAGCCCCCGGGGGAACTCTGGGGCCAACGTCCTGACTTTC
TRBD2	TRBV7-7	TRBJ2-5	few	CASSPNPPGTIQETQYF	TGTGCCAGCAGCCCAAACCCCCCCGGGACTATTCAAGAGACCCAGTACTTC
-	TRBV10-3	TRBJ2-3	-	CATGVRARDTQYF	TGTGCCACGGGGGTGAGGGCGAGAGATACGCAGTATTTT
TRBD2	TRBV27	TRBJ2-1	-	CASTSGGYEWGYNEQFF	TGTGCCAGCACTAGCGGGGGCTATGAGTGGGGTTACAATGAGCAGTTCTTC
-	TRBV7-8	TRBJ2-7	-	CASSLGANYEQYF	TGTGCCAGCAGCTTAGGTGCTAACTACGAGCAGTACTTC
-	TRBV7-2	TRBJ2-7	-	CVSSAPGVRGKNTQYF	TGTGTCAGCAGCGCACCGGGAGTGAGAGGGAAAAATACGCAGTACTTC
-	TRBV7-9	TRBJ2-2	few	CASSQSGGAANTGELYF	TGTGCCAGCAGTCAGAGTGGCGGGGCTGCGAACACCGGGGAGCTGTATTTT
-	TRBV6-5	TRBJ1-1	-	CASSYWRHTNTEAFF	TGTGCCAGCAGTTACTGGAGACATACTAACACTGAAGCTTTCTTT
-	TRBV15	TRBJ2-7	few	CATSIGTEVAEQYF	TGTGCCACCAGCATAGGGACGGAGGTAGCCGAGCAGTACTTC
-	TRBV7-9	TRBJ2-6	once	CASSVLGRWATDTQYF	TGTGCGAGCAGCGTCCTGGGGCGGTGGGCCACAGACACGCAGTACTTT
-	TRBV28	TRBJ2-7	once	CASRIPPPGQYEQYF	TGTGCCAGCAGAATTCCCCCTCCGGGGCAGTACGAGCAGTACTTC
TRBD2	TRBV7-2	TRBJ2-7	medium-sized	CASSLSLAAPYEQYF	TGTGCCAGCAGCTTGTCGCTAGCGGCACCCTACGAGCAGTACTTC
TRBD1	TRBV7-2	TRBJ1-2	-	CASSFGQGVFNYGYTF	TGTGCCAGCAGCTTCGGCCAGGGGGTCTTCAACTATGGCTACACCTTC
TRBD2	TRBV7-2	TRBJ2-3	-	CASSRQGGRGTDTQYF	TGTGCCAGCAGCCGGCAGGGAGGGCGAGGGACAGATACGCAGTATTTT